One sample yielded the 20 T cell receptor beta chains listed below, sequenced in a study of blood T cell repertoires in COVID-19. Profiling relied on immunoSEQ multiplex PCR, and the TCRdb table lists in-frame clones only, not all of them. This sample yields approximately 210,000 clones, of which around three quarters are seen a single time; roughly a sixth belongs to the top ten. The sample taken for sequencing was PBMCs or T cells enriched from blood (not recorded which). These receptors were obtained from a woman between 50 and 59 years old with acute COVID-19.

This chain joins TRBV3-1 (or the pseudogene TRBV3-2) and TRBJ2-3, with 8 positions matching TRBD2. Looked up from germline, CDR1 is LGHDT and CDR2 is YNNKEL (reference sequence). The CDR3 runs to 15 residues. The J segment lost 2 bases and the V segment lost 7 bases, leaving 8 bases of the junction unmatched. The CDR3 bases are TGTGCCAGCACCCGAGCTAGCGGGTACACAGATACGCAGTATTTT. This translates into CASTRASGYTDTQYF.

The rearrangement uses TRBV3-1 (or the pseudogene TRBV3-2) and TRBJ1-5, with a possible D match to TRBD1 (5 bases). V lost 1 base to trimming and J lost 6 bases, with 13 bases between them. Germline-derived CDR1 and CDR2 are LGHDT and YNNKEL (reference sequence). This CDR3 is built from 15 residues. The CDR3 loop is CASSQVVGPGQPQHF. DNA for the CDR3: TGTGCCAGCAGCCAAGTGGTGGGGCCGGGTCAGCCCCAGCATTTT.

The V gene is TRBV4-3, the J gene TRBJ1-4; a possible D gene is TRBD1 (6 bases). V gave up 4 bases and J gave up 0 bases, with 12 bases separating them. The CDR3 sequence is 16 residues long. The germline CDR1 and CDR2 sequences are LGHNA and YSLEER. In DNA form, the CDR3 reads TGCGCCAGCAGCCCCGGACAGCGTGCAACTAATGAAAAACTGTTTTTT. It yields the protein CASSPGQRATNEKLFF.

The sample holds a few counts of this clone. The chain recombines TRBV18 with TRBJ1-6; D not resolved. Trimming removed 4 bases at V and 7 bases at J, with 8 bases between. Germline V gene sequence: CDR1 KGHSH, CDR2 LQKENI. This CDR3 is built from 13 residues. In DNA, the CDR3 is TGTGCCAGCTCACGAGCCCGGAATTCACCCCTCCACTTT. It encodes CASSRARNSPLHF.

With respect to this clone: Additional DNA sequences in this sample encode the identical CDR3. CDR3: CASSQEGRGGNEQFF. The DNA for the CDR3 is TGCGCCAGCAGCCAAGAAGGTCGGGGGGGCAATGAGCAGTTCTTC. The V call is TRBV4-1, the J call TRBJ2-1, with 8 bases that match TRBD2. Germline V gives CDR1 MGHRA, CDR2 YSYEKL. The trim removed 0 bases at V and 6 bases at J, leaving 4 bases unmatched. The CDR3 has 15 residues.

This rearrangement joins TRBV15 to TRBJ1-2, with TRBD1 identical over 8 bases. This CDR3 has 16 amino acids. Germline trimming cut 0 bases from V and 1 base from J; bases unmatched to any gene: 4. Germline CDR1 and CDR2: LNHNV and YYDKDF (reference sequence). The CDR3 here is CATSREGQESNYGYTF. CDR3 nucleotide sequence: TGTGCCACCAGCAGAGAGGGACAGGAGAGTAACTATGGCTACACCTTC.

V is TRBV18 and J is TRBJ1-4; 7 bases agree with TRBD1. The CDR3 totals 15 residues. Germline V lookup: CDR1 KGHSH, CDR2 LQKENI. Germline trimming cut 4 bases from V and 2 bases from J; bases unmatched to any gene: 4. CDR3 sequence reads: CASSLDRATNEKLFF. CDR3 in DNA: TGTGCCAGCTCACTCGACAGGGCTACTAATGAAAAACTGTTTTTT.

The CDR3 protein is CASSSEADTQYF. The CDR3 DNA sequence: TGTGCCAGCTCCTCGGAGGCAGATACGCAGTATTTT. The chain has TRBV6-6 and TRBJ2-3; TRBD2 is a possible D gene (5 bases). Per the germline V gene, CDR1 is MNHNY and CDR2 is SVGAGI (reference sequence). Trimming removed 8 bases at V and 4 bases at J, with 10 bases between. CDR3 length: 12 amino acids.

Only a few counts were recorded for this clone. The V gene is TRBV5-8, the J gene TRBJ2-3; no firm D call. Trimming stripped 3 bases from V and 3 bases from J, with 5 bases between. Germline V CDR1 and CDR2: SGHTS, YDEGEE. The CDR3 length is 12 residues. CDR3 DNA sequence: TGTGCCAGCAGCTCCAAAACAGATACGCAGTATTTT. It specifies CASSSKTDTQYF.

The chain uses TRBV10-3 and TRBJ1-1, with D possibly matching TRBD1 (5 bases). V lost 0 bases and J 6 bases, leaving 14 bases between the germline ends. There are 15 residues in the CDR3. The germline V gene encodes CDR1 ENHRY and CDR2 SYGVKD. CDR3 DNA sequence: TGTGCCATCAGTGAGTCCCAGGGCAATAGGGCTGAAGCTTTCTTT. It encodes CAISESQGNRAEAFF.

This sequence joins TRBV6-5 and TRBJ1-2; 9 bases fit TRBD1. CDR3 length: 15 amino acids. The V gene end was trimmed by 6 bases and the J gene end by 8 bases; junction bases not matched to a gene: 13. Germline V lookup: CDR1 MNHEY, CDR2 SVGAGI. CDR3 nucleotides: TGTGCCAGCAGGGCCGCCGGGACAGGGTTCGGCGGCTACACCTTC. It translates to CASRAAGTGFGGYTF.

The chain joins TRBV5-1 to TRBJ1-3; tentative D call: TRBD1 (6 bases). Trimming stripped 4 bases from V and 3 bases from J, with 17 bases between. The length of the CDR3 is 16 residues. Germline V lookup: CDR1 SGHRS, CDR2 YFSETQ. CDR3 in DNA: TGCGCCAGCAGCCCAGGGGCGGGTTTTGGTGGAAACACCATATATTTT. This sequence encodes CASSPGAGFGGNTIYF.

This chain connects TRBV6-1 to TRBJ2-5, with TRBD2 identical over 11 bases. The germline V gene encodes CDR1 MNHNS and CDR2 SASEGT. Trimming cost V 3 bases and J 7 bases; bases outside gene matches: 19. The CDR3 consists of 19 residues. CDR3 loop: CASSDIIGTSGHKSGTQYF. The CDR3 coding sequence is TGTGCCAGCAGTGACATTATAGGGACTAGCGGACACAAGTCGGGGACCCAGTACTTC.

V gene TRBV4-1 combines with J gene TRBJ1-1; tentatively, D is TRBD1 (5 bases). The V gene's germline CDR1 is MGHRA and CDR2 YSYEKL. V was pared by 3 bases and J by 4 bases, with 9 bases between. The CDR3 covers 13 residues. This CDR3 reads CASSQVTGTEAFF. The CDR3 DNA follows: TGCGCCAGCAGCCAGGTTACAGGCACTGAAGCTTTCTTT.

V and J are TRBV5-8 and TRBJ1-1; the D gene is possibly TRBD1 (6 bases). Per germline, CDR1 SGHTS and CDR2 YDEGEE. There are 15 residues in the CDR3. Trimming took off 2 bases at V and 3 bases at J, with 14 bases between the two ends. The CDR3 is CASSLQGVLHTEAFF. CDR3 DNA: TGTGCCAGCAGCTTACAGGGAGTGCTTCACACTGAAGCTTTCTTT. Full variable domain (missing parts from reference TRBV5-8 and TRBJ1-1): EAGVTQSPTHLIKTRGQQATLRCSPISGHTSVYWYQQALGLGLQFLLWYDEGEERNRGNFPPRFSGRQFPNYSSELNVNALELEDSALYLCASSLQGVLHTEAFFGQGTRLTVV.

The CDR3 nucleotides are TGTGCCAGCAGTGTAGGGGCGGGGGGAGCCAAGGGGACTGAAGCTTTCTTT. Residues: CASSVGAGGAKGTEAFF. The V gene is TRBV6-1, the J gene TRBJ1-1; possible D gene TRBD1, 5 bases. The CDR3 length is 17 residues. CDR1 is MNHNS, CDR2 SASEGT, per germline. The germline V and J ends were trimmed by 4 bases and 5 bases, with 23 bases remaining between them.

The V gene is TRBV6-5, the J gene TRBJ2-3; D remains unclear. This CDR3 has 14 amino acids. With 5 bases removed from V and 0 bases from J, the gap between germline ends came to 9 bases. CDR1 MNHEY and CDR2 SVGAGI come from the germline V gene. CDR3 residues: CASSKRASTDTQYF. CDR3 bases: TGTGCCAGCAGTAAGCGAGCTAGCACAGATACGCAGTATTTT.

Only a few counts were recorded for this clone. The chain is built from TRBV6-5 and TRBJ2-7; 11 bases map to TRBD1. The germline gives CDR1 MNHEY, CDR2 SVGAGI. The trim removed 5 bases at V and 5 bases at J, leaving 8 bases unmatched. This CDR3 is built from 15 residues. The CDR3 spells CASSPGTGGLNEQYV. The CDR3 DNA reads as TGTGCCAGCAGTCCTGGGACAGGGGGACTCAACGAGCAGTACGTC.

The chain is built from TRBV5-1 and TRBJ2-3; the match to TRBD2 covers 9 bases. The CDR3 totals 14 residues. Germline V lookup: CDR1 SGHRS, CDR2 YFSETQ. J was trimmed by 4 bases and V by 0 bases; bases with no gene match: 0. CDR3 DNA: TGCGCCAGCAGCTTGGGCGGGGGGGCAGATACGCAGTATTTT. Its translation: CASSLGGGADTQYF.

The rearrangement joins TRBV7-8 to TRBJ2-2; TRBD2 matches at 12 bases. Germline V CDR1 and CDR2: SGHVS, FQNEAQ. The CDR3 has 19 amino acids. Unmatched junction bases numbered 13, after V lost 4 bases and J lost 4 bases. CDR3 sequence: CASSSRLAGAPGLTGELFF. For the CDR3, the DNA is TGTGCCAGCAGCTCCAGACTAGCGGGGGCACCGGGGCTCACCGGGGAGCTGTTTTTT.